These 4 T cell receptor beta chains came from one sample sequenced in a study of T-cell memory formation after mild COVID-19 (dated by TCRdb to the early 2020s). The library was produced with 5' RACE. The instrument was an Illumina NovaSeq 6000. TCRdb ran its own pipeline on the public reads, namely fastp trimming at Q25 and MiXCR clone calling, and kept in-frame beta chains. Rows merge per CDR3 protein into single entries with the most common DNA and genes. This sample gives 350,000 or so distinct CDR3 sequences in total; 10% to 15% of them show up just once. The top ten clones comprise about a fifth of the sample. The source material was PBMCs or a T cell subset sorted from them (not recorded which). These TCRs come from a man younger than 35 who had mild COVID-19 (a few samples of this study predate the infection). The sample titles of this study are shuffled in the database, so cell type and time point are left out; the donor was told from shared clones.

The V and J genes are TRBV30 and TRBJ2-7; D call uncertain. The CDR3 has 12 amino acids. V was trimmed by 0 bases and J by 4 bases, leaving 7 bases between them. Germline V gene sequence: CDR1 GTSNPN, CDR2 SVGIG (reference sequence). CDR3 in DNA: TGTGCCTGGAGTGTAGTACCATACGAGCAGTACTTC. Its protein product is CAWSVVPYEQYF.

This clonotype was counted many times. The rearrangement uses TRBV5-1 and TRBJ2-1; 8 bases are shared with TRBD1. CDR3 length: 13 amino acids. The germline V gene encodes CDR1 SGHRS and CDR2 YFSETQ. Trimming removed 2 bases from V and 6 bases from J; junction bases left unmatched: 1. In nucleotides, the CDR3 is TGCGCCAGCAGCTTACAGGGGGGCAATGAGCAGTTCTTC. Its protein is CASSLQGGNEQFF. Supplemented by reference TRBV5-1 and TRBJ2-1, the full variable domain reads KAGVTQTPRYLIKTRGQQVTLSCSPISGHRSVSWYQQTPGQGLQFLFEYFSETQRNKGNFPGRFSGRQFSNSRSEMNVSTLELGDSALYLCASSLQGGNEQFFGPGTRLTVL.

Only a few counts were recorded for this clonotype. The chain couples TRBV27 to TRBJ2-7, with TRBD2 identical over 10 bases. V trimming: 6 bases; J trimming: 2 bases; junction bases outside the gene matches: 1. The CDR3 has 13 residues. Germline lookup yields CDR1 MNHEY and CDR2 SMNVEV (reference sequence). The chain's CDR3 is CASRLAGAYEQYF. CDR3 bases: TGTGCCAGCAGGCTAGCGGGGGCCTACGAGCAGTACTTC.

The V call is TRBV12-3 or TRBV12-4, the J call TRBJ2-3; D is tentatively TRBD1 or TRBD2 (5 bases each). This CDR3 has 18 residues. Deletions cut 3 bases from V and 0 bases from J, with 19 bases between. The CDR3 loop reads CASSLFGAARPSTDTQYF. As DNA, the CDR3 is TGTGCCAGCAGTTTGTTCGGGGCAGCTCGACCTAGCACAGATACGCAGTATTTT.